This TCR beta chain was captured by sequencing in a study of vaccination effects on CD4 cells after COVID-19. About the research overall: Each participant was administered two doses of either the BNT162b2 or the mRNA-1273 vaccine.

Under the ViraFEST assay, PBMC were stimulated with viral peptide pools so that antigen-specific CD4+ T cells expanded. Sequencing was performed afterwards. Following culture for around 10 days, CD4+ T cells were isolated. Having tested negative for nucleocapsid antibodies, the vaccine recipients showed no prior SARS-CoV-2 infection. V lost 2 bases, J lost 1 base, and 8 bases lay in between. The CDR3 is 14 amino acids. Per germline, CDR1 MNHEY and CDR2 SVGAGI. Produced via immunoSEQ multiplex PCR; TCRdb's table is partial and in-frame only. Found here are about 68,000 clones, over 70% of them singletons; the top ten hold more than 10%. A remark on this clone: Its target is unknown. The same CDR3 is also encoded by other DNA sequences in this sample.

Findings and limits, study-wide: Only a few convalescent patients and no early post-infection timepoints featured in the study. Marked clonal contraction of both clone types appeared late after vaccination.

This clonotype originated in a human donor who received a COVID-19 vaccine. The rearrangement uses TRBV6-5 and TRBJ1-1; D perhaps matches TRBD1 (5 bases). Sequencing used CD4+ T cells from PBMCs cultured with SARS-CoV-2 spike peptides, obtained before COVID-19 vaccination. The CDR3 protein is CASSYGTGNTEAFF. The CDR3 DNA sequence: TGTGCCAGCAGTTACGGGACGGGGAACACTGAAGCTTTCTTT.